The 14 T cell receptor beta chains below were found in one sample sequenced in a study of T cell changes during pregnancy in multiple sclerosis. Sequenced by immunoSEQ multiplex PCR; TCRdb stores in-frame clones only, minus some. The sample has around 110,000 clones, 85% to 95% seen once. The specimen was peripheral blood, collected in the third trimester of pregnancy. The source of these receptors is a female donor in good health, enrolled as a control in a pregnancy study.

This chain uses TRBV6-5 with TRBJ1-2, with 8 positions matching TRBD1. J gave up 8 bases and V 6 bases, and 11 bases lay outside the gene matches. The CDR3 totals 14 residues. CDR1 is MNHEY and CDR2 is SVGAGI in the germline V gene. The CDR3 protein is CASRFRLDRDGYTF. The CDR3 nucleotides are TGTGCCAGCAGATTTAGATTGGACAGGGACGGCTACACCTTC.

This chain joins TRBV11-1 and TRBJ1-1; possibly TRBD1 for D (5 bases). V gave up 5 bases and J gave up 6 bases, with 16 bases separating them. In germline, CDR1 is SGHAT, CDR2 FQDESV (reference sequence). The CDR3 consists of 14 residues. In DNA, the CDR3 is TGTGCCAGCAGCCCTCGAAGCTCGGGGGCTGAAGCTTTCTTT. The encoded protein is CASSPRSSGAEAFF.

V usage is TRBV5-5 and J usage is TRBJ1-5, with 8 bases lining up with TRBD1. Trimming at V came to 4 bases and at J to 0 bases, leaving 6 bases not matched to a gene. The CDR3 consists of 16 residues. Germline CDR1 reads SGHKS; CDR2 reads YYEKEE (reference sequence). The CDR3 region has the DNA TGTGCCAGCAGCCCAGGGGGCCTCTTTAGCAATCAGCCCCAGCATTTT. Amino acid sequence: CASSPGGLFSNQPQHF.

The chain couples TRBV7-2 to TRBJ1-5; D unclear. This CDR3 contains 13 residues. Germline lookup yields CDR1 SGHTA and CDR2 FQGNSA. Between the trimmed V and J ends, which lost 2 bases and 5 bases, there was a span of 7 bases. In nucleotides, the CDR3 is TGTGCCAGCAGCTTATCCCCCGATCAGCCCCAGCATTTT. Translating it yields CASSLSPDQPQHF.

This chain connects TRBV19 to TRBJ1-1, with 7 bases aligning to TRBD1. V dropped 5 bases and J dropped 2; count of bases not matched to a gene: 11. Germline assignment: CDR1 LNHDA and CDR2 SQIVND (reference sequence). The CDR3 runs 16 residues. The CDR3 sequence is CASSPHRGEENTEAFF. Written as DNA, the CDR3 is TGTGCCAGTAGTCCCCACAGGGGTGAAGAAAACACTGAAGCTTTCTTT.

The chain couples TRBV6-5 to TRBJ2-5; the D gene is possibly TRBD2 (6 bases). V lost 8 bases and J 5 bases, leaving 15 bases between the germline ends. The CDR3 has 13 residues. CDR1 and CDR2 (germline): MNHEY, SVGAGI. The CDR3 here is CASSPAGPETQYF. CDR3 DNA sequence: TGTGCCAGCTCCCCCGCGGGGCCCGAGACCCAGTACTTC.

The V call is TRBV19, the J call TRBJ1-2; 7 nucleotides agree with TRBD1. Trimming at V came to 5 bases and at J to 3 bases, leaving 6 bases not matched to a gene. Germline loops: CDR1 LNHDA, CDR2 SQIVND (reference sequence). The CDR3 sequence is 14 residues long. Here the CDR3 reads CASSENRGDYGYTF. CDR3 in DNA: TGTGCCAGTAGTGAAAACAGGGGAGACTATGGCTACACCTTC. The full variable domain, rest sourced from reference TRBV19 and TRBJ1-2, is DGGITQSPKYLFRKEGQNVTLSCEQNLNHDAMYWYRQDPGQGLRLIYYSQIVNDFQKGDIAEGYSVSREKKESFPLTVTSAQKNPTAFYLCASSENRGDYGYTFGSGTRLTVV.

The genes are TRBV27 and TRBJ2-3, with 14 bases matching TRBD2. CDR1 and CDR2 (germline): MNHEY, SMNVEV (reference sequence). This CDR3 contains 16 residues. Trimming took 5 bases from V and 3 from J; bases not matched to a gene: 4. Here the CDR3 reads CASSTWTSGGTDTQYF. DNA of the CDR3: TGTGCCAGCAGTACCTGGACTAGCGGGGGGACAGATACGCAGTATTTT.

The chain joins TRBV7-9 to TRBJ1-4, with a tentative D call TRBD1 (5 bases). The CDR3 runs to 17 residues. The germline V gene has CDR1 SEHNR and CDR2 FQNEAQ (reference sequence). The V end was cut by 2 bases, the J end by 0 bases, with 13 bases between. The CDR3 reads CASSLPIDRATNEKLFF. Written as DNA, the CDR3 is TGTGCCAGCAGCTTACCGATCGACAGAGCAACTAATGAAAAACTGTTTTTT.

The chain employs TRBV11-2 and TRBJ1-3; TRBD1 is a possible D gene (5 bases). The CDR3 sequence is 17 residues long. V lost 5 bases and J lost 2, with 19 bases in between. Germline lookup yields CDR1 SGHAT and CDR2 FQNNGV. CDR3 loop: CASSPRQGAQTGNTIYF. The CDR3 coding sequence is TGTGCCAGCAGCCCGCGACAAGGGGCTCAAACTGGAAACACCATATATTTT.

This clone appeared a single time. The CDR3 loop reads CASSRYRGESYNEQFF. The CDR3 DNA reads TGCGCCAGCAGCCGGTACAGGGGGGAGTCTTACAATGAGCAGTTCTTC. The chain joins TRBV4-3 to TRBJ2-1; 8 nucleotides agree with TRBD1. CDR1 LGHNA and CDR2 YSLEER come from the germline V gene. Trimming removed 4 bases from V and 4 bases from J; junction bases left unmatched: 9. The CDR3 covers 16 residues.

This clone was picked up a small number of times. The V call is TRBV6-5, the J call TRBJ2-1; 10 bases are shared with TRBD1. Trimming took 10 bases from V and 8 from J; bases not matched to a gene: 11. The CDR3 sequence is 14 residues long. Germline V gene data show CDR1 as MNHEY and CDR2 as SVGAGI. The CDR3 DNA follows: TGTGCCACTTCAACCCGGGACAGGGGATATGAGCAGTTCTTC. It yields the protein CATSTRDRGYEQFF.

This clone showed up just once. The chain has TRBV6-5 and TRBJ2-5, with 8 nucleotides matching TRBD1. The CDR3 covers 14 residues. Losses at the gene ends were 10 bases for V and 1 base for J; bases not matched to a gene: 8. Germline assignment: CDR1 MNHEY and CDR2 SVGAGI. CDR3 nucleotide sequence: TGTGCCACCAAGGGACAGGTTTTCCAAGAGACCCAGTACTTC. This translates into CATKGQVFQETQYF.

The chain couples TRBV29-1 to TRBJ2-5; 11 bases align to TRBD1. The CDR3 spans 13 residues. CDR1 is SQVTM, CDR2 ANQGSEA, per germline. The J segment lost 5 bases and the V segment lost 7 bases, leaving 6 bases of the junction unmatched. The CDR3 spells CSAGTGGGETQYF. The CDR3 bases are TGCAGCGCCGGGACAGGGGGTGGCGAGACCCAGTACTTC.